The text below deals with one T cell receptor beta chain. The clone's antigen remains unknown. The data stem from a study of CXCR3-negative and CXCR3-positive naive CD8 T cells (dated by TCRdb to 2018 to 2020). For the wider study: In total, 120 million to 150 million TRB reads were obtained, corresponding to roughly 1.5 +/- 0.3 million reads per library. The diversity and physicochemical repertoire analyses included under 12 donors pooled from two independent experiments. Naive subsets from about five donors and memory cells from 3 donors were included in the TRBV-TRBJ cluster analysis.

The CDR3 contains 15 residues, cysteine and phenylalanine counted. No nucleotide data were recorded. Taken from the germline V gene, the CDR1 and CDR2 loops are SGHRS and YFSETQ. Sequencing relied on a NextSeq 550. The Human TCR Profiling Kit (MiLaboratory) was used to prepare UMI-labeled 5' RACE TRB cDNA libraries. cDNA synthesis used the entire amount of extracted RNA, and PCR amplification then used the entire amount of cDNA produced. The libraries were made side by side, with each library going through the same number of PCR cycles. In the authors' own workflow: About 50,000 +/- 10,000 unique UMI-labeled TRB cDNA molecules per library were extracted with MIGEC and MiXCR, with at least two reads per UMI required. On average, each library contained 40,000 +/- 10,000 functional in-frame TRB CDR3 nucleotide clonotypes without stop codons. After downsampling to 5000 UMI-labeled TRB molecules per sample, diversity metrics, including normalized Shannon-Wiener and Chao1, were computed in VDJtools. Clonotype-size-weighted physicochemical properties of the central five CDR3 residues (interaction energy, strength, volume and Kidera factor 4) were computed in VDJtools. TCRdb reprocessed the reads and provides one entry for every CDR3 protein sequence; no DNA is given. What appears here as the V and J calls and clone size reflects TCRdb's work, not the paper's. This specimen's table enumerates over 70,000 distinct CDR3 sequences. The ten largest clonotypes hold over 1.5% of the sample.

For every CD8+ T cell subset, over 250,000 cells were flow-sorted straight into RLT lysis buffer, and each subset was sorted in triplicate. To exclude memory contaminants, naive CD8+ T cells were stringently defined as CD45RO-CCR7+CD27+CD95-. Peripheral blood mononuclear cells were isolated from buffy coats by standard density gradient centrifugation. A FACSAria III was used to flow-sort naive CXCR3-negative and CXCR3-positive CD8+ T cells. Total RNA was extracted from sorted cells with an RNeasy Mini Kit. General findings and caveats noted by the study authors: Compared with CXCR3-negative naive cells, CXCR3-positive naive cells had TRB CDR3s with higher hydrophobicity (lower Kidera factor 4), lower energy, and higher strength and volume indices. TRBV-TRBJ usage was similar between naive CXCR3-negative and CXCR3-positive cells from the same donor, while memory cells showed distinct patterns. Because surface CD5, which is linked to self-reactivity in mice, was comparable between the naive subsets, TCR interaction strength was also inferred from the physicochemical properties of TRB CDR3s. Freshly isolated PBMCs were used for most assays because CXCR3 expression partially decreased after cryopreservation. Comparably high repertoire diversity was found in both naive subsets, whereas much lower repertoire diversity was found in memory CD8+ T cells.

The TCR was taken from a human donor in good health. Some clones in this sample may be carry-over from other donors' samples. The V gene is TRBV5-1 and the J gene is TRBJ2-7; the D call from TCRdb, TRBD1, cannot be confirmed without DNA. Sequencing was done on a sample of naive CXCR3- CD8+ T cells from blood. The cell subset or site label, as the study defines it: CD45RO-CCR7+CD27+CD95- naive CD8+ T cells lacking CXCR3 (TNR3-). The CDR3 corresponds to CASSWVPGQGYEQYF.